These T cell receptor beta chains were read from a single sample in a study of T cell repertoires in cytomegalovirus infection. Antigens of these TCRs are unknown. Using its own MiXCR run on the reads, TCRdb lists one record per CDR3 protein. The sample yields 110,000 to 150,000 distinct CDR3 sequences, roughly 32% seen once. This specimen was CD8+ T cells from cultured PBMCs, taken from culture after CMV antigen stimulation. All receptors come from a human donor in good health (CMV status not recorded). Some clones in this sample may be carry-over from other donors' samples. CDR3s include the opening cysteine and the closing phenylalanine or tryptophan. Fields, in order: V gene, J gene, D gene, clone size, CDR3 protein, CDR3 DNA. The D gene is left open where the match is weak. Rows give clone size only sometimes, using once, few, many, or a class for an expanded clone.

TRBV27,TRBJ1-1,-,-,CASSPSWGHMNTEAFF,TGTGCCAGCAGTCCTTCATGGGGGCACATGAACACTGAAGCTTTCTTT
TRBV11-2,TRBJ2-5,-,few,CASSLLHRQETQYF,TGTGCCAGCAGCTTATTGCATAGACAAGAGACCCAGTACTTC
TRBV6-5,TRBJ2-1,-,-,CASSYTTTYEQFF,TGTGCCAGCAGTTACACTACGACCTATGAGCAGTTCTTC
TRBV19,TRBJ1-1,-,-,CASSINGNTEAFF,TGTGCCAGTAGTATAAACGGGAACACTGAAGCTTTCTTT
TRBV7-2,TRBJ2-3,-,many,CASSYSPGGRGTDTQYF,TGTGCCAGCAGCTATAGTCCGGGGGGCCGGGGCACAGATACGCAGTATTTT
TRBV10-3,TRBJ2-7,-,-,CAISGGELGIYEQYF,TGTGCCATCAGTGGCGGGGAGCTGGGGATCTACGAGCAGTACTTC
TRBV18,TRBJ2-7,-,once,CASSPEDAYEQYF,TGTGCCAGCTCACCGGAGGACGCGTACGAGCAGTACTTC
TRBV7-9,TRBJ1-2,TRBD1,-,CASSLVGGGVQYGYTF,TGTGCCAGCAGCTTAGTCGGAGGGGGCGTCCAGTATGGCTACACCTTC
TRBV7-2,TRBJ2-3,-,many,CASSPDGTDTQYF,TGTGCCAGCAGCCCGGACGGCACAGATACGCAGTATTTT
TRBV4-1,TRBJ2-7,-,-,CASSQAPGSYSYEQYF,TGCGCCAGCAGCCAGGCTCCGGGATCGTACTCCTACGAGCAGTACTTC
TRBV27,TRBJ2-1,-,few,CASSLRGFEQFF,TGTGCCAGCAGTTTAAGGGGTTTTGAGCAGTTCTTC
TRBV9,TRBJ1-1,TRBD1,-,CASSSGQGGVTEAFF,TGTGCCAGCAGCTCCGGACAGGGCGGGGTCACTGAAGCTTTCTTT
TRBV7-6,TRBJ2-7,TRBD2,many,CASSLGSGADIEQYF,TGTGCCAGCAGCTTAGGAAGCGGGGCTGATATTGAGCAGTACTTC
TRBV7-4,TRBJ2-7,-,-,CASSLRPYEQYF,TGTGCCAGCAGCCTCCGACCCTACGAGCAGTACTTC
TRBV24-1,TRBJ2-2,-,-,CATTDSGTGELFF,TGTGCCACCACGGACTCGGGCACCGGGGAGCTGTTTTTT
TRBV7-9,TRBJ2-1,-,-,CASSRDGTQSSYNEQFF,TGTGCCAGCAGCAGAGACGGGACACAGAGCTCCTACAATGAGCAGTTCTTC
TRBV7-9,TRBJ2-1,-,-,CASSFVATPSLGLRNEQFF,TGTGCCAGCAGCTTTGTAGCCACACCTAGCCTGGGCCTAAGGAATGAGCAGTTCTTC
TRBV12-3/TRBV12-4,TRBJ2-1,-,-,CASSFVLNEQFF,TGTGCCAGCAGTTTCGTGCTCAATGAGCAGTTCTTC
TRBV7-2,TRBJ2-3,-,few,CASSLMAVMWLATDTQYF,TGTGCCAGCAGCTTAATGGCAGTGATGTGGCTAGCAACAGATACGCAGTATTTT
TRBV12-3/TRBV12-4,TRBJ2-1,-,-,CASSPLDVDNEQFF,TGTGCCAGCAGCCCCCTAGACGTGGACAATGAGCAGTTCTTC
TRBV7-9,TRBJ1-3,-,once,CVSSPRDLSGNTIYF,TGTGTCAGCAGCCCTAGGGACCTCTCTGGAAACACCATATATTTT
TRBV6-1,TRBJ1-1,-,few,CASTLGGYAEAFF,TGTGCCAGCACTCTAGGGGGGTACGCTGAAGCTTTCTTT
TRBV6-5,TRBJ1-2,-,-,CASSYSPREADLYGYTF,TGTGCCAGCAGTTATTCCCCCCGCGAGGCGGACCTCTATGGCTACACCTTC
TRBV7-9,TRBJ2-7,-,-,CASSSGASLFGEQYF,TGTGCCAGCAGCTCCGGGGCCTCGCTGTTCGGCGAGCAGTACTTC
TRBV24-1,TRBJ2-1,-,-,CATSTQEGGSSYNEQFF,TGTGCCACCAGTACTCAAGAGGGGGGGAGCTCCTACAATGAGCAGTTCTTC
TRBV7-9,TRBJ2-2,-,-,CASSPGTTNTGELFF,TGTGCCAGCAGCCCCGGGACAACGAACACCGGGGAGCTGTTTTTT
TRBV12-3/TRBV12-4,TRBJ1-1,TRBD1,-,CASSLGDRTEAFF,TGTGCCAGCAGTTTGGGGGACAGGACTGAAGCTTTCTTT
TRBV27,TRBJ2-7,-,once,CASRLLATSRDEQYF,TGTGCCAGCAGATTACTCGCGACTAGTCGGGACGAGCAGTACTTC
TRBV19,TRBJ2-7,-,-,CATRDGPYEQYF,TGTGCCACCCGGGACGGACCCTACGAGCAGTACTTC
TRBV19,TRBJ1-6,-,-,CASSMVQGWTIYNSPLHF,TGTGCCAGTAGTATGGTACAGGGTTGGACCATCTATAATTCACCCCTCCACTTT
TRBV27,TRBJ1-1,-,few,CASSLSSWGPEAFF,TGTGCCAGCAGTCTATCCAGTTGGGGCCCTGAAGCTTTCTTT
TRBV4-3,TRBJ1-6,-,-,CASSQEWSSYNSPLHF,TGCGCCAGCAGCCAAGAGTGGAGCTCCTATAATTCACCCCTCCACTTT
TRBV7-9,TRBJ2-5,TRBD1,few,CASSSTGTETQYF,TGTGCCAGCAGCTCGACAGGGACAGAGACCCAGTACTTC
TRBV5-6,TRBJ1-4,-,-,CASSLELGNEKLFF,TGTGCCAGCAGCTTGGAATTAGGGAATGAAAAACTGTTTTTT
TRBV7-9,TRBJ1-5,-,few,CASSLSGAWPQHF,TGTGCCAGCAGCCTGAGCGGAGCGTGGCCCCAGCATTTT
TRBV7-6,TRBJ1-4,-,-,CASSLAGANEKLFF,TGTGCCAGCAGCTTAGCGGGGGCTAATGAAAAACTGTTTTTT
TRBV4-1,TRBJ2-3,-,-,CASSQGPFADTQYF,TGCGCCAGCAGCCAAGGCCCCTTCGCGGATACGCAGTATTTT
TRBV12-3/TRBV12-4,TRBJ2-1,-,-,CASSFGGIEQFF,TGTGCCAGCAGTTTTGGGGGTATTGAGCAGTTCTTC
TRBV10-2,TRBJ1-4,TRBD1,few,CASKETGHEKLFF,TGCGCCAGCAAAGAGACAGGGCATGAAAAACTGTTTTTT
TRBV7-9,TRBJ2-1,TRBD1,-,CASSPASRTGNNEQFF,TGTGCCAGCAGCCCTGCTTCCCGGACAGGAAACAATGAGCAGTTCTTC
TRBV19,TRBJ1-1,-,-,CASSIYLEGTEAFF,TGTGCCAGTAGTATCTATTTAGAGGGCACTGAAGCTTTCTTT
TRBV28,TRBJ2-7,-,-,CASRRSGNEQYF,TGTGCCAGCCGCCGGTCAGGAAACGAGCAGTACTTC
TRBV7-9,TRBJ2-3,TRBD2,-,CASSLIAGGTDTQYF,TGTGCCAGCAGCCTCATAGCGGGGGGCACAGATACGCAGTATTTT
TRBV4-1,TRBJ2-5,-,few,CASSQDTESLKETQYF,TGCGCCAGCAGCCAAGACACGGAGAGCTTAAAAGAGACCCAGTACTTC
TRBV12-3/TRBV12-4,TRBJ2-5,-,-,CASSSSPGQGLAGVMETQYF,TGTGCCAGCAGTTCATCTCCGGGACAGGGGCTAGCGGGGGTTATGGAGACCCAGTACTTC
TRBV19,TRBJ1-2,-,-,CATRDNYGYTF,TGTGCCACCCGGGACAACTATGGCTACACCTTC
TRBV5-4,TRBJ1-2,TRBD1,many,CASSLWTGNYGYTF,TGTGCCAGCAGCCTTTGGACAGGGAACTATGGCTACACCTTC
TRBV7-6,TRBJ1-2,-,-,CASSLGGPSGGYTF,TGTGCCAGCAGCTTGGGGGGGCCCTCAGGTGGCTACACCTTC